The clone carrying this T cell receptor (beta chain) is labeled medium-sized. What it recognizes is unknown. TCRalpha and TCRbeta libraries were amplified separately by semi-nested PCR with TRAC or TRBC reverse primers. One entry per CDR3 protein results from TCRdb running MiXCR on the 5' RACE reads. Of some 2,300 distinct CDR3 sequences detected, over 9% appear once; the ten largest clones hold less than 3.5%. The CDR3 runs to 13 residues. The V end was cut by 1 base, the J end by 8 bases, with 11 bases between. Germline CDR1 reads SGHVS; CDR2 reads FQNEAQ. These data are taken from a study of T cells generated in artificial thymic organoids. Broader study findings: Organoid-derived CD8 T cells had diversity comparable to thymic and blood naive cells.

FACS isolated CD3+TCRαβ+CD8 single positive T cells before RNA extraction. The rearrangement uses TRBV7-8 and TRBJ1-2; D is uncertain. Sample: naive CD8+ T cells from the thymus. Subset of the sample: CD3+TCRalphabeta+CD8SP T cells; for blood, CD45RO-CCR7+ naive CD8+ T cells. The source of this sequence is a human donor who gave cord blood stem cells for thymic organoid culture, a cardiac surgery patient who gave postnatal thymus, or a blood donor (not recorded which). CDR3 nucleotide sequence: TGTGCCAGCAGCTTAGAGACCAGCTTGGGCTACACCTTC. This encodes CASSLETSLGYTF.